This TCR beta chain is drawn from a study of cytomegalovirus exposure and HLA in healthy donors. Nominal health characterized the donors when sampled, though unrecorded immune exposures were likely. Primers included in the PCR were 60 Vbeta and 13 Jbeta primers. The data were produced by immunoSEQ multiplex PCR, yet TCRdb's version contains in-frame clones alone and is incomplete. The sample contains over 200,000 clones, about 81% of which appear only once. V lost 5 bases and J lost 1; bases outside the gene matches: 4. Germline V gene data show CDR1 as SGHTA and CDR2 as FQGNSA. The CDR3 length is 16 residues. In the case of this clone: Its specificity is unknown.

Overall study findings and caveats: As confirmed in vitro, a few CMV-associated chains were specific for CMV antigens. In terms of immune exposure information, only CMV serostatus was available.

The clonotype originates from a man aged 35 to 55 in good health and CMV-seropositive. The genes are TRBV7-2 and TRBJ2-2; 10 bases line up with TRBD2. Input material: PBMCs. The CDR3 nucleotides read TGTGCCAGCAGCCCAGGACTAGCGGTGAACACCGGGGAGCTGTTTTTT. It codes for CASSPGLAVNTGELFF.